This is a list of T cell receptor beta chains from one sample in a study of Ad26.COV2.S vaccination and SARS-CoV-2 variants. The data were produced by immunoSEQ multiplex PCR, yet TCRdb's version contains in-frame clones alone and is incomplete. The sample lists about 320,000 clones, around 81% occurring once. The material was peripheral blood, obtained in a trial of Ad26.COV2.S vaccine versus placebo. These receptors were obtained from a person aged 18 to 59 who received the Ad26.COV2.S COVID-19 vaccine or a placebo. The CDR3 runs from the conserved cysteine through the conserved F or W. Rows may omit the clone size; those that give it use once, few, many or a size class.

>TRBJ1-1|NA|TRBV6-1
CASRRVNTEAFF
>TRBJ1-1|NA|TRBV29-1
CSVQLANTEAFF
>TRBJ2-5|once|TRBV12-3/TRBV12-4
CASTRAPWETQYF
>TRBJ1-4|NA|TRBV5-6
CASSQLSGGASEKLFF
>TRBJ1-1|NA|TRBV19
CASSTRHKGHTEAFF
>TRBJ2-7|NA|TRBV4-1
CASSQDSGQAEQYF
>TRBJ2-5|NA|TRBV19
CASSIRQGREETQYF
>TRBJ1-4|NA|TRBV28
CASSPGLLEKLFF
>TRBJ1-1|NA|TRBV10-1
CASSESSGHNTEAFF
>TRBJ1-5|few|TRBV5-6
CASSAGQGVGQPQHF
>TRBJ1-5|NA|TRBV7-3
CASSLIPLGYQPQHF
>TRBJ1-2|NA|TRBV7-2
CASSLGAGGRHYGYTF
>TRBJ2-1|NA|TRBV28
CASRLRDRAYNEQFF
>TRBJ2-7|NA|TRBV7-9
CASSLWGQTGTYYEQYF
>TRBJ2-3|NA|TRBV3-1/TRBV3-2
CASSLYRDITDTQYF
>TRBJ2-3|NA|TRBV28
CASSASHRPSTDTQYF
>TRBJ1-5|NA|TRBV6-5
CASSRQGGVQPQHF
>TRBJ2-7|NA|TRBV13
CASSFTGQPYEQYF
>TRBJ1-2|NA|TRBV5-1
CASSLGDRAYGYTF
>TRBJ2-2|NA|TRBV7-3
CASSFTAITGELFF
>TRBJ2-1|NA|TRBV12-1
CASTFPRNVNEQFF
>TRBJ1-5|NA|TRBV28
CATRDSFNQPQHF
>TRBJ1-2|NA|TRBV5-1
CASSLESVNYGYTF
>TRBJ1-2|NA|TRBV9
CASSPSRGQPYTF
>TRBJ2-4|NA|TRBV28
CASSLWRKNIQYF
>TRBJ1-2|NA|TRBV6-5
CASSYSDRAQGYTF
>TRBJ1-1|NA|TRBV18
CASSPPYQRNTEAFF
>TRBJ2-1|NA|TRBV28
CASSNSGGPKTYNEQFF
>TRBJ1-2|NA|TRBV7-2
CASSLGLGGLNYGYTF
>TRBJ2-7|NA|TRBV5-1
CASSSGRYEQYF
>TRBJ1-1|NA|TRBV19
CASSPVQGYEAFF
>TRBJ2-7|once|TRBV18
CASSPRAVLTYEQYF
>TRBJ1-2|once|TRBV28
CASSLPFAGGEGYTF
>TRBJ1-2|NA|TRBV13
CASSSSGTAANYGYTF
>TRBJ1-2|few|TRBV5-5
CASSLQNYGYTF
>TRBJ1-1|NA|TRBV7-9
CASSLAEGTEAFF
>TRBJ2-7|NA|TRBV29-1
CSVQREFAGEQYF
>TRBJ2-5|NA|TRBV5-4
CASSLFHQETQYF
>TRBJ2-1|NA|TRBV7-3
CASSFTAGGPREQFF
>TRBJ1-6|few|TRBV7-2
CASSLAGTGNSPLHF
>TRBJ2-3|NA|TRBV10-1
CASSATATSTDTQYF
>TRBJ1-4|NA|TRBV5-1
CASSLDRPNEKLFF
>TRBJ2-7|NA|TRBV13
CASSLGLGQAYEQYF
>TRBJ1-2|NA|TRBV28
CASKGVSSYGYTF
>TRBJ2-7|few|TRBV27
CASSFRGDEQYF
>TRBJ1-5|many|TRBV2
CASSGVYDSNQPQHF